This T cell receptor beta chain was identified during a study of beta chain features in type 1 diabetes. For the study at large: Across the samples, approximately 98,000,000 sorted cells were examined in total. Whole-study results and caveats: Whether HLA type affects TCRB rearrangement stayed undetermined in the present work. TCRB CDR3s were moderately but significantly shorter in Type 1 diabetes patients in all four CD4+ subsets. Insertions at VDJ junctions were less frequent in type 1 diabetes patients. These patients also deleted more nucleotides at the same junctions.

As every portion of the isolated RNA was reverse transcribed, the sequencing read expressed TCRB transcripts. Naive, central memory and regulatory T cell samples came to a mean of roughly 3.6 million reads. TCRdb's table, derived via immunoSEQ multiplex PCR, lists solely in-frame clones and lacks some. The table records around 70,000 clones, approximately 50% of them present only once. This clone turned up a few times. The antigen remains undetermined. This CDR3 is built from 17 residues. The TCR was taken from a man aged 25-40 years with type 1 diabetes. The sample consisted of central memory CD4+ T cells from blood. The chain recombines TRBV21-1 with TRBJ1-3; the table's TRBD1 call for D was not verified on the DNA. TRBV21-1 is flagged as a pseudogene. The DNA of the CDR3 is TGTGCCAGCAGCAAAGGGATGACAGGGGCATGTGGAAACACCATATATTTT. Its translation: CASSKGMTGACGNTIYF.